The text below deals with one T cell receptor (beta chain). The sample belongs to a study of T cell responses to AZD1222 COVID-19 vaccine. At the level of the study: Analyses pooled second doses at about 4 or about 12 weeks.

TCRdb's copy holds only in-frame clones and misses some; the assay was immunoSEQ multiplex PCR. The data contain 130,000 or so clones, 90% of them singletons. The CDR3 extends over 14 amino acids. Germline CDR1 LGHNT, CDR2 FRNRAP. The germline V and J ends were trimmed by 0 bases and 4 bases, with 9 bases remaining between them. The clonotype comes from an adult in good health. The genes are TRBV12-5 and TRBJ1-2, with unresolved D. Sample: peripheral blood, taken on day 0 of AZD1222 vaccination. The CDR3 sequence: CASGLVGLFYGYTF. DNA for the CDR3: TGTGCTAGTGGTTTGGTAGGGCTGTTCTATGGCTACACCTTC.